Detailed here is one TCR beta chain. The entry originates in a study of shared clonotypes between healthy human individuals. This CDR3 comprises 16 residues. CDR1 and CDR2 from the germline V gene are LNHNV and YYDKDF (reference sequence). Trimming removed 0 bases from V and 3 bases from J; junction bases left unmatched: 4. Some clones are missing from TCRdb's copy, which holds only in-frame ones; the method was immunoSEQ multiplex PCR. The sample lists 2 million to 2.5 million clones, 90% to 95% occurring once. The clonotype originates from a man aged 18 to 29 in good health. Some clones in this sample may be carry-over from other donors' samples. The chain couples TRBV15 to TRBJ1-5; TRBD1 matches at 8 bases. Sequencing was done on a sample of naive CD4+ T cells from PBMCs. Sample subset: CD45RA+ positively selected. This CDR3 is CATSRDTGGINQPQHF. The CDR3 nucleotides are TGTGCCACCAGCAGAGATACAGGGGGAATCAATCAGCCCCAGCATTTT.